The 11 T cell receptor beta chains below come from one sample, sequenced in a study of circulating CD8 cells and anti-PD-1 response in melanoma. Live CD3+CD8+TCRalphabeta+ cells were sorted into four subsets by PD-1 and/or TIGIT. Each library started from about 15 ng of total RNA using the QIAseq Immune Repertoire TCR panel. TCRdb re-derived calls from the reads in MiXCR, one entry per CDR3 protein. This table holds roughly 400 distinct CDR3 sequences, about 15% found once. Sample: CD8+ T cells from PBMCs, taken at baseline or after one month of anti-PD-1 therapy (not recorded which). The receptor source for this set is a human donor with melanoma. The donor label of this sample is uncertain. Some clones in this sample may be carry-over from other donors' samples.

This clonotype was observed a few times. The V gene is TRBV12-3 or TRBV12-4, the J gene TRBJ2-7; 8 bases are a match to TRBD1. Unmatched junction bases numbered 10, after V lost 5 bases and J lost 1 base. The CDR3 length is 16 residues. The CDR3 here is CASSGDRDRHSYEQYF. DNA for the CDR3: TGTGCCAGCAGTGGGGACCGGGACAGGCATTCCTACGAGCAGTACTTC.

V and J are TRBV27 and TRBJ2-7; the D gene could be TRBD1 or TRBD2 (5 bases each). CDR1 and CDR2 from the germline V gene are MNHEY and SMNVEV (reference sequence). Trimming took 6 bases from V and 2 from J, leaving 14 bases between them. The CDR3 is 14 residues long. CDR3: CASSLRDGPYEQYF. In DNA form, the CDR3 reads TGTGCCAGCAGCCTGAGGGACGGCCCCTACGAGCAGTACTTC.

In its sample, this clonotype ranks as hyperexpanded. V and J are TRBV28 and TRBJ2-1; TRBD2 matches 9 bases. This CDR3 contains 14 residues. Germline trimming cut 11 bases from V and 6 bases from J; bases unmatched to any gene: 11. Per the germline V gene, CDR1 is MDHEN and CDR2 is SYDVKM. The CDR3 nucleotides are TGTGCCGCGAGGTTGCGGGAGGGCCTCAATGAGCAGTTCTTC. It yields the protein CAARLREGLNEQFF. The whole variable domain, remainder taken from reference TRBV28 and TRBJ2-1, is DVKVTQSSRYLVKRTGEKVFLECVQDMDHENMFWYRQDPGLGLRLIYFSYDVKMKEKGDIPEGYSVSREKKERFSLILESASTNQTSMYLCAARLREGLNEQFFGPGTRLTVL.

By sample share, this clonotype is medium-sized (0.01 to 0.1%). The chain has TRBV5-4 and TRBJ1-1, with TRBD1 matching 8 bases. Germline CDR1 reads SGHNT; CDR2 reads YYREEE (reference sequence). The ends lost 3 bases at V and 5 bases at J; junction bases unmatched: 12. CDR3 length equals 16 residues. CDR3 region: CASSWELGQGGTEAFF. DNA of the CDR3: TGTGCCAGCAGCTGGGAACTCGGACAGGGAGGGACTGAAGCTTTCTTT.

Remarks on this clonotype: One base away lies a much larger clone, so this may be a sequencing read error. The V call is TRBV20-1, the J call TRBJ2-4; possible D gene TRBD2, 6 bases. This CDR3 has 13 residues. Germline V gene sequence: CDR1 DFQATT, CDR2 SNEGSKA (reference sequence). CDR3 sequence (DNA): TGCAGTGCTCCCGGGAGCTACAAAAACACTCAGTACTTC. Amino acid sequence: CSAPGSYKNTQYF.

The CDR3 reads CASSHGVGVSNEQFF. DNA for the CDR3: TGCGCCAGCAGCCACGGGGTGGGGGTAAGCAATGAGCAGTTCTTC. The chain recombines TRBV4-3 with TRBJ2-1; D tentatively fits TRBD1 or TRBD2 (5 bases each). The V gene's germline CDR1 is LGHNA and CDR2 YSLEER. The CDR3 is 15 amino acids. The V and J ends lost 3 bases and 6 bases respectively, with 15 bases between them.

By its share, this clonotype is large. The V and J genes are TRBV19 and TRBJ2-1; TRBD1 or TRBD2 may be the D gene (5 bases each). CDR3 length: 14 residues. V was pared by 1 base and J by 8 bases, with 12 bases between. Germline CDR1 reads LNHDA; CDR2 reads SQIVND (reference sequence). CDR3 DNA: TGTGCCAGTAGTATAGTATCCGGGACCGATGAGCAGTTCTTC. It translates to CASSIVSGTDEQFF.

By sample fraction, this clonotype is medium-sized (0.01 to 0.1%). V usage is TRBV9 and J usage is TRBJ2-1, with TRBD1 identical over 7 bases. CDR1 is SGDLS and CDR2 is YYNGEE in the germline V gene. This CDR3 region has 14 residues. The V segment lost 4 bases and the J segment 4 bases; nucleotides outside the gene matches: 5. The CDR3: CASSPRTGYNEQFF. The CDR3 DNA follows: TGTGCCAGCAGCCCGAGGACAGGATACAATGAGCAGTTCTTC.

The chain carries TRBV28 and TRBJ2-7; 10 nucleotides match TRBD1. CDR3 size: 15 residues. Looked up from germline, CDR1 is MDHEN and CDR2 is SYDVKM. V gave up 5 bases and J gave up 3 bases; unmatched junction bases: 7. The CDR3 DNA reads TGTGCCAGCAGTCTAGGACAGGGGGGCCTCTACGAGCAGTACTTC. It translates to CASSLGQGGLYEQYF.

By share of the sample, this clonotype is medium-sized (0.01 to 0.1%). V is TRBV28 and J is TRBJ2-2; TRBD1 matches at 8 bases. V lost 6 bases and J lost 4; bases outside the gene matches: 13. Germline lookup yields CDR1 MDHEN and CDR2 SYDVKM. This CDR3 has 17 residues. CDR3 sequence (DNA): TGTGCCAGCAGCGGTTGGGCGGACAGGGTGACCACCGGGGAGCTGTTTTTT. It translates to CASSGWADRVTTGELFF.

Sample share makes this clonotype medium-sized. The J gene is TRBJ1-4, the V gene TRBV27; TRBD1 might be the D (5 bases). CDR3 length: 15 amino acids. Trimming pared 0 bases from V and 4 bases from J, leaving 9 bases between. The V gene's germline CDR1 is MNHEY and CDR2 SMNVEV (reference sequence). The CDR3 DNA reads TGTGCCAGCAGTTTATCCGGGACCTATAATGAAAAACTGTTTTTT. Translation: CASSLSGTYNEKLFF.